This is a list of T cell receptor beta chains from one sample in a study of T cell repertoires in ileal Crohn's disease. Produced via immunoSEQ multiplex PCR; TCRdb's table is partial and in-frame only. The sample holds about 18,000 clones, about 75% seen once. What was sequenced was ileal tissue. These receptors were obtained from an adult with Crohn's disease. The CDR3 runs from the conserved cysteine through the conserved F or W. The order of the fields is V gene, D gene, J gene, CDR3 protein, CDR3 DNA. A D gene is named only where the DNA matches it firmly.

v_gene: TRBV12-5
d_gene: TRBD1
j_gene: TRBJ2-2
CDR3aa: CASGTRQGDTGELFF
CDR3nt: TGTGCTAGTGGTACGCGACAGGGAGACACCGGGGAGCTGTTTTTT

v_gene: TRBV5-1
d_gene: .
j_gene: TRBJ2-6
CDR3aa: CASSLVGAGANVLTF
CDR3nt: TGCGCCAGCAGCTTGGTGGGGGCGGGGGCCAACGTCCTGACTTTC

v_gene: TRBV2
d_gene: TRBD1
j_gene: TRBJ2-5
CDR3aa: CASSEALGQDQETQYF
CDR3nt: TGTGCCAGCAGTGAAGCGCTGGGACAGGATCAAGAGACCCAGTACTTC

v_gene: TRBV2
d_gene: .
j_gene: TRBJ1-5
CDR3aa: CASNVSTGPNQPQHF
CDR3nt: TGTGCCAGCAATGTATCGACAGGACCCAATCAGCCCCAGCATTTT

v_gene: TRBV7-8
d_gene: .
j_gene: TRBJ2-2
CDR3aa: CASSLGPTGELFF
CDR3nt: TGTGCCAGCAGCTTAGGACCCACCGGGGAGCTGTTTTTT

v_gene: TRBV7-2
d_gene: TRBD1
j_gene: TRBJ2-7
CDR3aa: CASSLRGTANYEQYF
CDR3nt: TGTGCCAGCAGCTTACGTGGGACAGCAAACTACGAGCAGTACTTC

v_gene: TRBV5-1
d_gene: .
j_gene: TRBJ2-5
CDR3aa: CASSLGTNRQTQYF
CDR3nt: TGCGCCAGCAGCTTGGGGACTAACCGTCAGACCCAGTACTTC

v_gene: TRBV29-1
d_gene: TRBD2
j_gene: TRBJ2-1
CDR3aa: CSVEDTGTSGHNEQFF
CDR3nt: TGCAGCGTTGAAGATACCGGGACTAGCGGGCACAATGAGCAGTTCTTC

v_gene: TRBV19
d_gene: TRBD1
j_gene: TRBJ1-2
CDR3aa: CASSPLAGGGYGYTF
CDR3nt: TGTGCCAGTAGTCCCCTGGCAGGGGGCGGGTATGGCTACACCTTC

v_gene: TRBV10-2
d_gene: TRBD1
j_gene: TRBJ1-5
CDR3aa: CASRERTGTQPQHF
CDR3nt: TGCGCCAGCAGGGAAAGGACAGGAACTCAGCCCCAGCATTTT

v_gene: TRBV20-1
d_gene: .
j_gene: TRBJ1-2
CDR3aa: CSAIPQSGYTF
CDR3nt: TGCAGTGCTATCCCCCAATCTGGCTACACCTTC

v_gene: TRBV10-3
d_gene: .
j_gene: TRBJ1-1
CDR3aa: CAISDWAVMNTEAFF
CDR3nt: TGTGCCATCAGTGATTGGGCGGTCATGAACACTGAAGCTTTCTTT

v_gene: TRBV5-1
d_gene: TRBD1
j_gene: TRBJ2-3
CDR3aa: CASSSEKSGQGTDTQYF
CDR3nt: TGCGCCAGCAGTTCTGAGAAATCGGGACAGGGCACAGATACGCAGTATTTT

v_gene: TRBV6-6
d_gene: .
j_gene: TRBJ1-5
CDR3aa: CASVKGVDQPQHF
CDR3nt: TGTGCCAGCGTCAAGGGGGTCGATCAGCCCCAGCATTTT

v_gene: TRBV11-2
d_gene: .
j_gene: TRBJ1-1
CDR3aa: CASSLLIGGWGGITEAFF
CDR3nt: TGTGCCAGCAGCTTATTGATAGGCGGCTGGGGGGGGATCACTGAAGCTTTCTTT